Presented here are 11 T cell receptor beta chains from one specimen sequenced in a study of blood T cells in healthy people across ages. With a J-beta primer mix and a sample-barcoded 5' primer, a second PCR ran roughly 6 to 11 cycles. MiXCR, applied by TCRdb to the 5' RACE reads, yields one record per CDR3 protein. The sample lists 850,000 to 1,000,000 distinct CDR3 sequences, about 53% occurring once. Material: blood. The receptors here all came from a woman aged 60 to 75 in good health.

A single count supports this clonotype. This chain uses TRBV2 with TRBJ1-4; D ambiguous. The CDR3 extends over 14 amino acids. Germline lookup yields CDR1 SNHLY and CDR2 FYNNEI. V lost 4 bases, J lost 10 bases, and 16 bases lay in between. This CDR3 reads CASSGGMARAKLFF. As DNA, the CDR3 is TGTGCCAGCAGTGGTGGCATGGCGAGGGCAAAACTGTTTTTT.

The table lists this clonotype with a few counts. The chain is built from TRBV12-3 or TRBV12-4 and TRBJ1-2; D is possibly TRBD1 (6 bases). CDR3 length equals 14 residues. V lost 6 bases, J lost 3 bases, and 14 bases lay in between. DNA for the CDR3: TGTGCCAGCAGCCCCGGGGGACATTACTATGGCTACACCTTC. It specifies CASSPGGHYYGYTF.

V gene TRBV27 combines with J gene TRBJ2-1; TRBD2 matches at 12 bases. Germline CDR1 is MNHEY and CDR2 is SMNVEV (reference sequence). The CDR3 extends over 15 amino acids. Trimming at V came to 6 bases and at J to 9 bases, leaving 9 bases not matched to a gene. CDR3 DNA sequence: TGTGCCAGCAGCCCCGGGACTAGCGGGCTCGGTGAGCAGTTCTTC. As protein: CASSPGTSGLGEQFF.

The chain links TRBV28 to TRBJ2-1, with a possible D match to TRBD2 (7 bases). The CDR3 length is 15 residues. V was trimmed by 5 bases and J by 9 bases, leaving 20 bases between them. From germline, CDR1 is MDHEN and CDR2 SYDVKM. The CDR3 nucleotides are TGTGCCAGCAGTCAAGCAGGGGAGGGGGACGGTGAGCAGTTCTTC. It specifies CASSQAGEGDGEQFF.

The chain links TRBV4-3 to TRBJ2-5; 10 bases fit TRBD2. Losses at the gene ends were 0 bases for V and 5 bases for J; bases not matched to a gene: 6. From germline, CDR1 is LGHNA and CDR2 YSLEER. The CDR3 loop spans 16 amino acids. In DNA form, the CDR3 reads TGCGCCAGCAGCCAAGATCCCGCTAGCGGGAGTGAGACCCAGTACTTC. Its translation: CASSQDPASGSETQYF.

This clonotype was seen once. The J gene is TRBJ2-7, the V gene TRBV5-1, with D perhaps TRBD1 (6 bases). V gave up 3 bases and J gave up 4 bases, with 17 bases separating them. CDR1 is SGHRS and CDR2 is YFSETQ in the germline V gene. The CDR3 covers 15 residues. The CDR3 protein is CASSSDRFPSYEQYF. CDR3 nucleotides: TGCGCCAGCAGCTCCGACAGGTTCCCCTCGTACGAGCAGTACTTC.

The V and J genes are TRBV6-5 and TRBJ2-7, with D perhaps assigned TRBD1 or TRBD2 (5 bases each). V lost 2 bases and J lost 6, with 17 bases in between. The CDR3 extends over 15 amino acids. Germline V CDR1 and CDR2: MNHEY, SVGAGI. CDR3 sequence: CASSYVGAASTEQYF. DNA for the CDR3: TGTGCCAGCAGTTACGTCGGGGCGGCATCTACCGAGCAGTACTTC.

J is TRBJ1-6 and V is TRBV12-3 or TRBV12-4; D may be TRBD1 (5 bases). V gave up 3 bases and J gave up 10 bases, with 10 bases separating them. The CDR3 consists of 13 residues. The CDR3 loop reads CASSFGRDSPLHF. CDR3 in DNA: TGTGCCAGCAGTTTCGGCAGGGACTCACCCCTCCACTTT.

Of note for this clonotype: This may stem from a read error, because a much larger clone lies one nucleotide away. The genes are TRBV7-9 and TRBJ2-3, with 12 bases fitting TRBD2. Germline V gene lookup returns CDR1 SEHNR and CDR2 FQNEAQ (reference sequence). The V and J ends lost 5 bases and 8 bases, in that order; junction bases with no gene match: 11. There are 16 residues in the CDR3. CDR3 sequence (DNA): TGTGCCAGCAGCACTCTAGCGGGAGGGCGGGGAGGTACGCAGTATTTT. Translated, it gives CASSTLAGGRGGTQYF.

The chain has TRBV20-1 and TRBJ2-1; D is unclear. Gene TRBJ2-7 matches the end of the DNA better, so the J call may be wrong. This CDR3 is built from 18 residues. The germline gives CDR1 DFQATT, CDR2 SNEGSKA (reference sequence). The chain's CDR3 is CSATFPSLGHFSYNEQYF. The CDR3 DNA sequence: TGCAGTGCTACCTTTCCCTCACTCGGCCACTTCTCCTACAATGAGCAGTACTTC.

The CDR3 DNA reads as TGTGCCAGCAGCCAACTCTCTAATGAAAAACTGTTTTTT. Its protein is CASSQLSNEKLFF. The chain combines TRBV14 with TRBJ1-4; the D is unclear. The germline V gene encodes CDR1 SGHDN and CDR2 FVKESK. V lost 2 bases to trimming and J lost 3 bases, with 4 bases between them. The CDR3 runs 13 residues.